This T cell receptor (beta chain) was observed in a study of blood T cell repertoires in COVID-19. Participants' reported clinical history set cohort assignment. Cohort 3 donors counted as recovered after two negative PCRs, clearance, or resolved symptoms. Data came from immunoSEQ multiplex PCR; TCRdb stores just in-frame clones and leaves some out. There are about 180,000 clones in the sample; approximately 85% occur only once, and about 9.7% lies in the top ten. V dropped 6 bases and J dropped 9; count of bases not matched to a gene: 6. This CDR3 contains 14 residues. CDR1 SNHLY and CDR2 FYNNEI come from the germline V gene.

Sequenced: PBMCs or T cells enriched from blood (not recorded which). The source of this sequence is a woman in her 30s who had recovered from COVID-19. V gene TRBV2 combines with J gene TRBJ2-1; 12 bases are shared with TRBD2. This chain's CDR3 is CASRTSGSSGEQFF. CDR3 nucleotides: TGTGCCAGCAGGACTAGCGGGAGTTCCGGTGAGCAGTTCTTC.